This T cell receptor beta chain is drawn from a study of shared clonotypes between healthy human individuals (dated by TCRdb to the early 2020s). Describing the broader study: The cohort included a few men and a couple of women between 18 and 49 years of age. To estimate repertoire size and how much clonotypes are shared between individuals, the study performed deep sequencing of blood TCR repertoires from a few healthy adults. To increase sequencing depth and limit assay-specific biases, different laboratories used diverse techniques to prepare libraries and sequence TCR repertoires. Each donor's leukapheresis produced roughly between roughly 0.85 and 9.5 billion PBMCs.

Donors were healthy HIV-negative adults with no recently reported acute infections or vaccinations. Only Caucasian adults living in Nashville, Tennessee, USA were represented among the donors. In the unsorted samples, around 81 million PBMCs were counted, and genomic DNA was extracted using the QIAamp DNA Blood Mini kit. Blood was collected by leukapheresis, and PBMCs were isolated by Ficoll-Histopaque density gradient centrifugation and then cryopreserved in liquid nitrogen vapor phase. Using the deep immunoSEQ assay, multiplex PCR amplified TCR CDR3 regions from genomic DNA. Extracted genomic DNA from each cell subset was distributed evenly across all wells of several immunoSEQ 96-well plates, and each plate was treated as a replicate. Each replicate PCR for unsorted PBMC received about 310 ng genomic DNA, equal to 30,000 to 35,000 T cell genomes. Ten immunoSEQ deep assay plates were used to sequence unsorted PBMC genomic DNA. Purified libraries were quantified with a Qubit 3.0 fluorometer, sized on a Bioanalyzer 2100, and re-quantified with the KAPA Library Quantification kit. A separate single-read 150-cycle Illumina NextSeq 550 flow cell was used to sequence each immunoSEQ 96-well plate. On the study's bioinformatics: The immunoSEQ output contained only junctional sequences without quality scores, so filtering could not match that applied to full-length reads. To assign V/J genes and CDR3, sequences were annotated against IMGT germline references using PyIR, a Python wrapper for IgBLAST v1.9. Reads with weak V/J assignments (E-value above 1e-6), missing CDR3, stop codons, out-of-frame junctions, or ambiguous translated residues were removed. V3J clonotypes were defined as sequences sharing the same inferred V gene, J gene, and CDR3 amino acid sequence. To compute the percentage overlap between repertoires, the number of shared unique clonotypes was divided by the size of the smaller repertoire. Three approaches were used to assess repertoire richness: RTK rarefaction, the Chao1 estimator, and Recon v2.1 estimates of unobserved clonotypes. Not all clones reach the TCRdb copy of this immuneACCESS table, which keeps in-frame sequences only. Checked studies attribute under half of the gap to unresolved V genes and leave the rest unexplained. Clone size and the V and J calls come from that table; the DNA yielded D and trimming. The sample table lists about 600,000 clones, around three quarters of them with a count of one. The top ten clonotypes cover around 12% of the sample.

As concerns this clone: Its antigen is still unknown. Per-base qualities were not stored, and no clone one base away is much larger.

The full study reports these points: Sampling was restricted to blood, and TCR repertoires in tissue are likely to differ from TCR repertoires in blood. Because the study included only a small number of donors, the genetic and exposure-history diversity represented was limited. Based on pairwise subsampling, the degree of clonotype sharing among donors was expected to be affected by sequencing depth.

A distance of 17 bases separates the germline ends of V and J, which lose 2 bases and 5 bases respectively. Via the germline V gene (reference sequence), CDR1 is SGHNT and CDR2 YYREEE. Including cysteine and phenylalanine, the CDR3 has 16 amino acids. Solely the CDR3 DNA is kept, with 48 bases framed from the first base. The sequence joins TRBV5-4 to TRBJ2-1; the D gene is perhaps TRBD1, from 6 matching bases. The sequenced sample consisted of PBMCs. The receptor comes from a woman aged 40 to 50 in good health. Some clones in this sample may be carry-over from other donors' samples. CDR3 region: CASSFMRGQGNNEQFF. The DNA reads TGTGCCAGCAGCTTCATGAGGGGTCAGGGGAACAATGAGCAGTTCTTC.